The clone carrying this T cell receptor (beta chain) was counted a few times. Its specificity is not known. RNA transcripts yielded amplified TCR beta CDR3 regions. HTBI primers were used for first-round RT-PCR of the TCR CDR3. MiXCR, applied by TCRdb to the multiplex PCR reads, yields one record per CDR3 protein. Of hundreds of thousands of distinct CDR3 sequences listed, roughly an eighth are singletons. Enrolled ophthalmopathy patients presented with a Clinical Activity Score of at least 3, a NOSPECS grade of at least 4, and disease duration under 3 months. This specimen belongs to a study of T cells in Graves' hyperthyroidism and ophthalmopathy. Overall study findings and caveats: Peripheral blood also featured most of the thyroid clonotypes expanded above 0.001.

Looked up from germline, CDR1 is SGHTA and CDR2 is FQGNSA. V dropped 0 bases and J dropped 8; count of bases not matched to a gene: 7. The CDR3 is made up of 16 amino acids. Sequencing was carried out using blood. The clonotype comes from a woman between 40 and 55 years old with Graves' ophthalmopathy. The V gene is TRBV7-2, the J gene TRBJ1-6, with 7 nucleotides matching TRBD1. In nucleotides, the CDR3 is TGTGCCAGCAGCTTAGCCGCGACAGGGTTCGATTCACCCCTCCACTTT. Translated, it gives CASSLAATGFDSPLHF.